This section outlines one T cell receptor (beta chain) sequence together with its context. The CDR3 has 15 amino acids. Germline V CDR1 and CDR2: MGHDK, SYGVNS. With 3 bases removed from V and 0 bases from J, the gap between germline ends came to 10 bases. The source of the sample is a study of shared clonotypes between healthy human individuals. Looking at the study overall: Three plates were used per donor for CD4 naive, three for CD4 memory, two for CD8 naive and one for CD8 memory.

Profiled with immunoSEQ multiplex PCR; TCRdb holds only in-frame clones, not every one. The data contain fewer than 850,000 clones, roughly 70% of them singletons. The study separated CD4+ cells into CD45RA+ naive and CD45RA-negative memory subsets. Specimen: memory CD4+ T cells sorted from blood. Noted subset: CD45RA-negative fraction. The genes are TRBV25-1 and TRBJ2-3; unclear D gene. The clonotype was recovered from a woman aged 25-40 years in good health. The CDR3 bases are TGTGCCAGCAGTGATCCTATAGCTAGCACAGATACGCAGTATTTT. Translation: CASSDPIASTDTQYF.